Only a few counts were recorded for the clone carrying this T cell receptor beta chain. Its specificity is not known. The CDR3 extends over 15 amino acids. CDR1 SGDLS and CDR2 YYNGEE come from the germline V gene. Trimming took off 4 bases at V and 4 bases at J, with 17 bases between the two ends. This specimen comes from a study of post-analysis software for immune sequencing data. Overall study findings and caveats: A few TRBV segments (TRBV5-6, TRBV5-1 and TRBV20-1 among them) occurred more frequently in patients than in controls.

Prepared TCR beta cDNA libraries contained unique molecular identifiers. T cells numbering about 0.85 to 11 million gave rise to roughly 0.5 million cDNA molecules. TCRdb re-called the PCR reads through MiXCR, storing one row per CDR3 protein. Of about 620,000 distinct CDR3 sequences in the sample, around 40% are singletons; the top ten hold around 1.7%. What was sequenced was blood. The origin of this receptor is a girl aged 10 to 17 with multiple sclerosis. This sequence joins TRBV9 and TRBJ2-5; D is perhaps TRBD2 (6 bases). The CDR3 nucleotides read TGTGCCAGCAGCCACGCGGAGGGAGAGGTAGAGACCCAGTACTTC. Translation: CASSHAEGEVETQYF.